The source of this T cell receptor beta chain is a study of tumor-infiltrating lymphocytes in primary liver carcinoma. Overall study findings and caveats: For tumor-adjacent and tumor-blood pairs, overlap was less than that seen for tumor region pairs. A significantly higher top-250-clone fraction was found in tumors than in blood (p = 0.039).

The authors made TCR beta cDNA from around 500 ng total RNA with a constant-region primer. Modified slightly, ARM-PCR produced TCR beta libraries over three nested multiplex PCR rounds. With TRBV1-TRBV30 forward primers and a C-beta reverse primer, the first two PCR rounds were run for about 10 cycles each. TCRdb re-derived calls from the multiplex PCR reads in MiXCR, one entry per CDR3 protein. The sample has about 200,000 distinct CDR3 sequences; 65% are singletons. In its sample, this clonotype was seen a few times. Antigen unknown. The junction shows a germline mismatch at one end, possibly a read error. Germline V gene sequence: CDR1 SGHAT, CDR2 FQNNGV. This CDR3 spans 14 amino acids. Germline DNA was also extracted, and blood RNA was taken from unsorted whole blood.

The receptor was isolated from a woman in her sixties with primary liver carcinoma and hepatitis B virus infection. The sample consisted of peripheral blood. V gene TRBV11-2 combines with J gene TRBJ2-2; unclear D gene. CDR3 bases: TGTGCCAACAGCTTAGCCGCAAACACCGGGGAGCTGTTTTTT. It specifies CANSLAANTGELFF.